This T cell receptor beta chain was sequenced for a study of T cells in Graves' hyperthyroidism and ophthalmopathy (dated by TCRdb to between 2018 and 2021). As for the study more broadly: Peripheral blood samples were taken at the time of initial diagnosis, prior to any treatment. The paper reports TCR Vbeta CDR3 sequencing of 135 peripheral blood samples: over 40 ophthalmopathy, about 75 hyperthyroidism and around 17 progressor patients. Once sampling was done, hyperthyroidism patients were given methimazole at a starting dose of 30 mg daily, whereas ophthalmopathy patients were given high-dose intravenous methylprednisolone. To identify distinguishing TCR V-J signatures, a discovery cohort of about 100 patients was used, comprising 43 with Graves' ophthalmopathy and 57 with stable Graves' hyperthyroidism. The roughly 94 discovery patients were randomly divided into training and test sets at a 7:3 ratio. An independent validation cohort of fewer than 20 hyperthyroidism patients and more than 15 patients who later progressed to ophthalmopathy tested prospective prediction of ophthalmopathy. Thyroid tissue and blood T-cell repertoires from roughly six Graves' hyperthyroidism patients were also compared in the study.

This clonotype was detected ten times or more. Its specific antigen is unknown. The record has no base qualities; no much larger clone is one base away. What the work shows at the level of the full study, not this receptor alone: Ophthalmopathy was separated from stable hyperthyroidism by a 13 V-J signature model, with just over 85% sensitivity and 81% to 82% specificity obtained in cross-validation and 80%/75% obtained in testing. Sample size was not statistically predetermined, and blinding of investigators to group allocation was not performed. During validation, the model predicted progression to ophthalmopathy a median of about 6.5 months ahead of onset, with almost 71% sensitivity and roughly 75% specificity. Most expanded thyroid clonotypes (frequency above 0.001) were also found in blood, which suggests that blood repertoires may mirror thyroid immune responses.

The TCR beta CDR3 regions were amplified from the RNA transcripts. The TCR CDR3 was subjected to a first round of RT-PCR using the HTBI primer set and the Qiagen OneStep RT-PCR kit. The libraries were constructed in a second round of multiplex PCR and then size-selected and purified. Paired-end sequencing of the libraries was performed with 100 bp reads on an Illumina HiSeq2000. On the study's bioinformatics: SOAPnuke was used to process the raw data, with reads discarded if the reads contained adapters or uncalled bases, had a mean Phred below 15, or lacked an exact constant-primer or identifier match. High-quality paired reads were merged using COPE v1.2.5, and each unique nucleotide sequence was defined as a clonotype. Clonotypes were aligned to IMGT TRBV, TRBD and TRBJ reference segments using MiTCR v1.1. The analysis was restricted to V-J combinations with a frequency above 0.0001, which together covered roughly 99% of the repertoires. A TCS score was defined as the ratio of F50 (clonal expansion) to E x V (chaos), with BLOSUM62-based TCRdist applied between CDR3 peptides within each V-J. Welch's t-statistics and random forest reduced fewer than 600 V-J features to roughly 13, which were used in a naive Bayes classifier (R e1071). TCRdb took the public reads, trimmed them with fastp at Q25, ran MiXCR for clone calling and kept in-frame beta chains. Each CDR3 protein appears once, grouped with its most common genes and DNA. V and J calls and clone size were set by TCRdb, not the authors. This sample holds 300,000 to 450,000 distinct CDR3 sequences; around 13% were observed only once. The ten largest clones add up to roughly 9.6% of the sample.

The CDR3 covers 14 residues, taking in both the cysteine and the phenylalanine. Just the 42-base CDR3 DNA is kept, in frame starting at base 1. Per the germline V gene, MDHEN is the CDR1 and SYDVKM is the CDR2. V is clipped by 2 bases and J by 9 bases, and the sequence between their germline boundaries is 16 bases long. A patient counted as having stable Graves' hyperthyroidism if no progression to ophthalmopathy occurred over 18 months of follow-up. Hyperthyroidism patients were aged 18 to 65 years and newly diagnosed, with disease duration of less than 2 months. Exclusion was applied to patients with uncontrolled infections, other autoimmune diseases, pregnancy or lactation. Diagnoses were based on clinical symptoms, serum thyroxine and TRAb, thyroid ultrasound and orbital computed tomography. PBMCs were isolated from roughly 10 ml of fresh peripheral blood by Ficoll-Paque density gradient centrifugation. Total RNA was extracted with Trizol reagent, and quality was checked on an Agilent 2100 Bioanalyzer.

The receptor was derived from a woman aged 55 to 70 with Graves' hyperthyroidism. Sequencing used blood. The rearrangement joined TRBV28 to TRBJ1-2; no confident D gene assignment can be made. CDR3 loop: CASSLSLSLESYTF. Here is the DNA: TGTGCCAGCAGTTTAAGTTTGAGTTTGGAGAGCTACACCTTC.